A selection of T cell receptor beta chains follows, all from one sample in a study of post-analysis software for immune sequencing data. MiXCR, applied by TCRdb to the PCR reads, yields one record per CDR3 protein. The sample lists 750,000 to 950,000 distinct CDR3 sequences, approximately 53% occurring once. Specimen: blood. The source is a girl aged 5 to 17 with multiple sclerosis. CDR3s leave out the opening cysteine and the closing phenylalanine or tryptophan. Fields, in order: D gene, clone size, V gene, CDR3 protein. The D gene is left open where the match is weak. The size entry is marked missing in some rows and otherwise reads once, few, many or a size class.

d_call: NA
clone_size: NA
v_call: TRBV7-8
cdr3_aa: ASSSRTASDEQF

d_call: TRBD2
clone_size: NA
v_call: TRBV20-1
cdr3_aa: SARVLAAAPDRQY

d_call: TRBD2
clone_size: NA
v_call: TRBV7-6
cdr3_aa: ASGARGISPGANVLT

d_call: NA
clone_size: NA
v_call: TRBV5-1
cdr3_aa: ASSLAGIHTDTQY

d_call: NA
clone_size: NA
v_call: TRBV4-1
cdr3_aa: ASSQDVVAEKLF

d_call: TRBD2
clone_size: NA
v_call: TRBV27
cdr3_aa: ASSLRLAGGHEQF

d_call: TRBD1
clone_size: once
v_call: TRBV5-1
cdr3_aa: ASSLTDRGTGANVLT

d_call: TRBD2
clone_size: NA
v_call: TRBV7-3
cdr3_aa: ASSPGGAGGRTDTQY

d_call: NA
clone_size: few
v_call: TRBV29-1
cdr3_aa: SVEDRFKTNEKLF

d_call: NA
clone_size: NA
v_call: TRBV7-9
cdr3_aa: ASSLNMGRQF

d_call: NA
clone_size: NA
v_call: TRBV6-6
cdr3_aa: ASSYSTPGSSYNEQF

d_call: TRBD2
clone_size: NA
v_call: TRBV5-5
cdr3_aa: ASSGRVDTQY

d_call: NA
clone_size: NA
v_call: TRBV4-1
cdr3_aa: ASSPTPSQPQH

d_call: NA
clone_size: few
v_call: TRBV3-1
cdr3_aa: ASSQEYQGRDTQY

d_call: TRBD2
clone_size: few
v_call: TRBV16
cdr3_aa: ASSPGRTSGLNEQF

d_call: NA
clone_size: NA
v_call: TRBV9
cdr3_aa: ASSVALEHYGYT

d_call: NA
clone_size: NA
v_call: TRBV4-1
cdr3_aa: ASSQGPGPSTDTQY

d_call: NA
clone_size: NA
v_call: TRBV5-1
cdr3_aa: ASSLDYNTYEQY

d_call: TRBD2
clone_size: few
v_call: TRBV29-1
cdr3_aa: SVETLAPQETQY

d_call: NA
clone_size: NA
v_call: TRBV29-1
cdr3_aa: SALKGETDTQY

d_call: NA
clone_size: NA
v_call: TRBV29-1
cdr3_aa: SVVRASDPGVTQY

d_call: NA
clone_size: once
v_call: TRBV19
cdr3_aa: ASRAAGNYGYT

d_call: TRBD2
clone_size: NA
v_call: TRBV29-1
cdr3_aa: SVSSGSHRELF

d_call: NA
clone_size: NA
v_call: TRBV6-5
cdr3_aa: ASRTRDPYNEQF

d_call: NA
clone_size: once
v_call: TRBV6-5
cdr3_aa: ASSYWGIQETQY

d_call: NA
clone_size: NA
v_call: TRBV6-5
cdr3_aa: ASTDRVHEQY

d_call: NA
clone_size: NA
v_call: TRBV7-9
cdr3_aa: ASTTGTVGKQY

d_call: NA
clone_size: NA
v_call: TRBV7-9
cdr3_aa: ASSALAGPNSPLH

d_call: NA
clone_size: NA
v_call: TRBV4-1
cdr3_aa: ASSHIRGSGGEKLF

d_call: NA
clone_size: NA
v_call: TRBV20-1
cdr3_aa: SASPVLYEQY

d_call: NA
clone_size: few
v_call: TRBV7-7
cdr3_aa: ASSPGVGEQY

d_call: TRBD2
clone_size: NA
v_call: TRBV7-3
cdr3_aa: ASSQGLAGVKEQF

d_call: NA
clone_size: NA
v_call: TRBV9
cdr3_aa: ASSVVGVPSYNEQF

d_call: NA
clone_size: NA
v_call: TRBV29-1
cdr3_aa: SVVSGKVRF

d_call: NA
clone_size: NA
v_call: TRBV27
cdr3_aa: ASSFSTGSSYEQY

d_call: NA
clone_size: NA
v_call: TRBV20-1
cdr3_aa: SARNLDYNEQF

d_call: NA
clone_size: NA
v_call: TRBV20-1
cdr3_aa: SAEDGGNQPQH

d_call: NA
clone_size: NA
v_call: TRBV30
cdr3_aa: AWNYRFSYEQY

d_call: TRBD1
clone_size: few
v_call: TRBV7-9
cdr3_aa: ASSSGTAVASEQF

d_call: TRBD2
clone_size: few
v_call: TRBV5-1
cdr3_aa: ASSRLAGQPQETQY

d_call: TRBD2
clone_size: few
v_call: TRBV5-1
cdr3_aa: ASSLEGLAGVGETQY

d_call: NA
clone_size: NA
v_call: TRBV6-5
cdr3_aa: ASSYSIRGAGRITDTQY

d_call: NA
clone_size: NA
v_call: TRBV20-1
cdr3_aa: SATGLFRETQY

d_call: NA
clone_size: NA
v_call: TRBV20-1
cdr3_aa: SARVPGGGTQY

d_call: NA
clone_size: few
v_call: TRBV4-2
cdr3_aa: ASSHPRETRIHEQY